This is a list of T cell receptor beta chains from one sample in a study of T cell responses to AZD1222 COVID-19 vaccine. The protocol was immunoSEQ multiplex PCR, while the TCRdb copy is restricted to in-frame clones and leaves out a portion. Of about 92,000 clones in the sample, 80% to 90% are singletons; the top ten hold roughly 10%. Sequenced material: peripheral blood, taken on day 0 of AZD1222 vaccination. The source is an adult in good health. Each CDR3 is given with its conserved first and last residue. Each record gives: CDR3 DNA, CDR3 protein, clone size, J gene, V gene, D gene. The D gene is left open where the match is weak. Not every row has a clone size; where given, it reads once, few, many or a size class.

CDR3 DNA: TGTGCCAGCAGCGACCGACGGGACGAGCAGTACTTC; CDR3 protein: CASSDRRDEQYF; clone size: -; J gene: TRBJ2-7; V gene: TRBV5-8; D gene: -
CDR3 DNA: TGTGCCAGCAGCCCCGATACTAACTATGGCTACACCTTC; CDR3 protein: CASSPDTNYGYTF; clone size: -; J gene: TRBJ1-2; V gene: TRBV7-2; D gene: -
CDR3 DNA: TGTGCCAGCAGCGTAGCCCTAGCGGGAGTGTCCGACAATGAGCAGTTCTTC; CDR3 protein: CASSVALAGVSDNEQFF; clone size: -; J gene: TRBJ2-1; V gene: TRBV9; D gene: TRBD2
CDR3 DNA: TGTGCCAGCTCACCACCCAGGGCCGGCACCGGGGAGCTGTTTTTT; CDR3 protein: CASSPPRAGTGELFF; clone size: -; J gene: TRBJ2-2; V gene: TRBV18; D gene: -
CDR3 DNA: TGTGCCACCAGCAGAGATCCCTATTCGGATACGCAGTATTTT; CDR3 protein: CATSRDPYSDTQYF; clone size: -; J gene: TRBJ2-3; V gene: TRBV15; D gene: -
CDR3 DNA: TGTGCCAGCTCACCACCGGGGGCTAGCGGGAGAAACCACGAGCAGTACTTC; CDR3 protein: CASSPPGASGRNHEQYF; clone size: -; J gene: TRBJ2-7; V gene: TRBV18; D gene: TRBD2
CDR3 DNA: TGCGCCAGCAGCAAATGGACAGGGACTAATGAAAAACTGTTTTTT; CDR3 protein: CASSKWTGTNEKLFF; clone size: -; J gene: TRBJ1-4; V gene: TRBV5-1; D gene: TRBD1
CDR3 DNA: TGTGCCAGCAGTTCATACGGGACAAACTATGGCTACACCTTC; CDR3 protein: CASSSYGTNYGYTF; clone size: -; J gene: TRBJ1-2; V gene: TRBV6-5; D gene: -
CDR3 DNA: TGTGCCAGCAGCCCGGGACAGAACACTGAAGCTTTCTTT; CDR3 protein: CASSPGQNTEAFF; clone size: -; J gene: TRBJ1-1; V gene: TRBV11-2; D gene: -
CDR3 DNA: TGCGCCAGCAGCCGGACAGGGGGCGCGGTCGAGCAGTACTTC; CDR3 protein: CASSRTGGAVEQYF; clone size: few; J gene: TRBJ2-7; V gene: TRBV5-1; D gene: TRBD1
CDR3 DNA: TGTGCCGGCAGTACGGGCGTGGGTGGCTACACCTTC; CDR3 protein: CAGSTGVGGYTF; clone size: -; J gene: TRBJ1-2; V gene: TRBV6-5; D gene: -
CDR3 DNA: TGTGCCAGCAGAGATGGCTATAATTCACCCCTCCACTTT; CDR3 protein: CASRDGYNSPLHF; clone size: -; J gene: TRBJ1-6; V gene: TRBV6-6; D gene: -